This T cell receptor beta chain was captured in a study of beta chain features in type 1 diabetes. Findings of the study overall: Shorter TCRB CDR3s, moderately but significantly so, marked every one of the four CD4+ subsets in Type 1 diabetes patients. Cells with high TCR expression could be over-represented when cDNA is sequenced.

Germline lookup yields CDR1 GTSNPN and CDR2 SVGIG (reference sequence). The CDR3 has 12 residues. The junction had 8 bases not matched to a gene; V was cut back by 5 bases and J by 8 bases. Concerning this clone itself: The antigen remains unidentified.

cDNA synthesis used the whole RNA isolate, giving expressed TCRB sequences. Sequencing was performed with immunoSEQ multiplex PCR; in TCRdb, only in-frame clones are kept and a portion is missing. Among 120,000 or so clones, 17% were seen once, and the ten largest hold 2% to 3%. Sequenced input: central memory CD4+ T cells from blood. This TCR derives from a man aged 18 to 35 with type 1 diabetes. The rearrangement uses TRBV30 and TRBJ1-2; 7 bases match TRBD1. The CDR3 loop is CAWSTGWRGYTF. The CDR3 region has the DNA TGTGCCTGGTCGACAGGGTGGAGGGGCTACACCTTC.